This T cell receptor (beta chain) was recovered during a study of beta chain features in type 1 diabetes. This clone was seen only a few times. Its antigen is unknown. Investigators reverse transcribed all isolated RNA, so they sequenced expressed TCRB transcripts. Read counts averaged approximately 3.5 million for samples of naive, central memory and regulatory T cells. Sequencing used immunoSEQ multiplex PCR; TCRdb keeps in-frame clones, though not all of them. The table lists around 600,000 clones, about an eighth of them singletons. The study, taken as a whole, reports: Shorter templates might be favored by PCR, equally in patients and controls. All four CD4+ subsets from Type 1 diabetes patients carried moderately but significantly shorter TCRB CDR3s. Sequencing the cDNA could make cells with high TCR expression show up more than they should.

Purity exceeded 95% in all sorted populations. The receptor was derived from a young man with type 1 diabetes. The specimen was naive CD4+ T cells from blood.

CDR3 sequence: CSEAGTQLVNTEAFF. DNA for the CDR3: TGCAGCGAGGCAGGGACCCAGTTGGTGAACACTGAAGCTTTCTTT. V is TRBV29-1 and J is TRBJ1-1, with D maybe TRBD1 (5 bases). Germline CDR1 SQVTM, CDR2 ANQGSEA. Trimming shortened V by 7 bases and J by 0 bases, and 18 bases separated the two germline ends. The CDR3 covers 15 residues.